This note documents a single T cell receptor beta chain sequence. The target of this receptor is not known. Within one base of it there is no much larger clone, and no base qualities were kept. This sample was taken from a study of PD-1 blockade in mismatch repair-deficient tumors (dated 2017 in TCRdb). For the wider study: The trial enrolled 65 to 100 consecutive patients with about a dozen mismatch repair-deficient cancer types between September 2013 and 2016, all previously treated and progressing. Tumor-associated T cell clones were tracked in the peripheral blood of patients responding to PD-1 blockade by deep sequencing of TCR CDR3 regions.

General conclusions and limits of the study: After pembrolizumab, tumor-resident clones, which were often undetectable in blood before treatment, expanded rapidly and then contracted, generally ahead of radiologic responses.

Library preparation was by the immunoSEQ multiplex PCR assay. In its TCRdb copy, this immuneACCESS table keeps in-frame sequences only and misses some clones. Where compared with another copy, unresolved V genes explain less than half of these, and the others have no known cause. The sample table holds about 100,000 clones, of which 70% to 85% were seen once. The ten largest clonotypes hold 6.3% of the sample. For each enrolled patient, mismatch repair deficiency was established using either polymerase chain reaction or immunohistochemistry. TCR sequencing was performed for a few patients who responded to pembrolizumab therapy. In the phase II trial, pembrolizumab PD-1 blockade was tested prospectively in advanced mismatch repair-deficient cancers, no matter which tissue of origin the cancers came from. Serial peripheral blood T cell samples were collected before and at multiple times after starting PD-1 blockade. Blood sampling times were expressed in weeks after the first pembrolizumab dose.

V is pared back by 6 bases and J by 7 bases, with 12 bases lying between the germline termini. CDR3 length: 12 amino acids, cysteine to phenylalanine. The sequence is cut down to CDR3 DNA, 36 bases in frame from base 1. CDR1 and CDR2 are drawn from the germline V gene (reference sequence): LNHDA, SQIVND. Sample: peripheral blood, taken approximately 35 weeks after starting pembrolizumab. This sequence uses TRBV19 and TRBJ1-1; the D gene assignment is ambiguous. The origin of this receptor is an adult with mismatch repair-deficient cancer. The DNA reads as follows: TGTGCCAGTAGAAGAGGGAAGAATGAAGCTTTCTTT. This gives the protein CASRRGKNEAFF.